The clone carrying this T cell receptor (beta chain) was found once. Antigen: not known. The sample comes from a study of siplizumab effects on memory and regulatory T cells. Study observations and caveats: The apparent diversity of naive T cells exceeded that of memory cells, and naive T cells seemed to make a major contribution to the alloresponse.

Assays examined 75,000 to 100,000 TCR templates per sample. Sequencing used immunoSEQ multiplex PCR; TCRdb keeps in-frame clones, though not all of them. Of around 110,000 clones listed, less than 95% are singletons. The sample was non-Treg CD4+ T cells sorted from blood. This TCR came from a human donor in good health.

CDR3 in amino acids: CASSSPDRGSGNTIYF. CDR3 coding DNA: TGTGCCAGCAGTTCGCCTGACAGGGGCTCTGGAAACACCATATATTTT. The chain links TRBV28 to TRBJ1-3, with 8 bases that match TRBD1. Trimming took 4 bases from V and 0 from J; bases not matched to a gene: 5. This CDR3 comprises 16 residues. The germline V gene encodes CDR1 MDHEN and CDR2 SYDVKM. The variable domain in full, completed from reference TRBV28 and TRBJ1-3, reads DVKVTQSSRYLVKRTGEKVFLECVQDMDHENMFWYRQDPGLGLRLIYFSYDVKMKEKGDIPEGYSVSREKKERFSLILESASTNQTSMYLCASSSPDRGSGNTIYFGEGSWLTVV.